Below, 24 T cell receptor beta chains from the same sample are listed, as sequenced in a study of blood T cell repertoires in COVID-19. TCRdb's table, derived via immunoSEQ multiplex PCR, lists solely in-frame clones and lacks some. The sample shows about 240,000 clones, 86% of them seen only once. The sample taken for sequencing was peripheral blood. The receptor source for this set is a man at least 80 years old with acute or convalescent COVID-19.

V usage is TRBV6-2 or TRBV6-3 and J usage is TRBJ1-4; maybe TRBD1 (6 bases). V was cut by 5 bases and J by 7 bases, with 14 bases left in between. CDR1 is MNHEY and CDR2 is SVGEGT in the germline V gene. The CDR3 is made up of 14 amino acids. CDR3 in DNA: TGTGCCAGCAGTCAACGACAGGAAGGTGAAAAACTGTTTTTT. Translated: CASSQRQEGEKLFF.

The chain employs TRBV6-2 or TRBV6-3 and TRBJ1-6; D gene ambiguous. The germline gives CDR1 MNHEY, CDR2 SVGEGT. The CDR3 runs 12 residues. The V gene lost 4 bases and the J gene lost 7 bases, with 5 bases spanning the gap. CDR3 DNA: TGTGCCAGCAGTTCCCTGAATTCACCCCTCCACTTT. It yields the protein CASSSLNSPLHF.

The V call is TRBV19, the J call TRBJ1-1; D is possibly TRBD2 (6 bases). The J call is doubtful: the DNA matches TRBJ2-7 better. The CDR3 is made up of 15 amino acids. The germline gives CDR1 LNHDA, CDR2 SQIVND (reference sequence). The CDR3 sequence is CASSLEGRSPYEQYF. CDR3 in DNA: TGTGCCAGTAGCCTGGAGGGGCGAAGCCCCTACGAGCAGTACTTC.

The chain combines TRBV27 with TRBJ2-4; 9 bases line up with TRBD2. The ends lost 6 bases at V and 9 bases at J; junction bases unmatched: 12. This CDR3 is built from 15 residues. Germline-derived CDR1 and CDR2 are MNHEY and SMNVEV (reference sequence). The CDR3 spells CASSLETSGWGIQYF. The CDR3 DNA sequence: TGTGCCAGCAGCCTCGAAACTAGCGGGTGGGGCATTCAGTACTTC.

This chain links TRBV15 with TRBJ2-7, with 9 bases matching TRBD1. Germline CDR1 reads LNHNV; CDR2 reads YYDKDF (reference sequence). The CDR3 sequence is 15 residues long. V lost 3 bases, J lost 1 base, and 4 bases stayed unmatched. The CDR3 is CATSRPGTGSYEQYF. The CDR3 DNA reads TGTGCCACCAGCAGGCCCGGGACAGGGTCCTACGAGCAGTACTTC.

The rearrangement uses TRBV7-2 and TRBJ1-5, with no clear D. V gave up 5 bases and J gave up 5 bases, with 10 bases separating them. Germline V CDR1 and CDR2: SGHTA, FQGNSA. This CDR3 comprises 13 residues. CDR3 residues: CASSPDGDQPQHF. Here the CDR3 DNA reads TGTGCCAGCAGCCCTGACGGAGATCAGCCCCAGCATTTT.

The chain is built from TRBV19 and TRBJ1-5; D perhaps matches TRBD1 (5 bases). This CDR3 region has 21 residues. V lost 5 bases to trimming and J lost 8 bases, with 37 bases between them. The germline gives CDR1 LNHDA, CDR2 SQIVND (reference sequence). CDR3 bases: TGTGCCAGTAGTGAGTTGACAGCCCCTCGGATCAATCAGCCCCAGCATAAGCCCCAGCATTTT. Translated, it gives CASSELTAPRINQPQHKPQHF.

A single count supports this clone. The chain joins TRBV28 to TRBJ1-2; a weak D match, TRBD1 (5 bases). CDR3 length equals 11 residues. Germline V gene lookup returns CDR1 MDHEN and CDR2 SYDVKM. Deletions cut 8 bases from V and 7 bases from J, with 11 bases between. The CDR3 loop reads CASGAKGGYTF. In DNA, the CDR3 is TGTGCCAGCGGGGCCAAGGGTGGCTACACCTTC.

The V gene is TRBV19, the J gene TRBJ2-2; 9 bases align to TRBD1. V lost 5 bases, J lost 6 bases, and 4 bases stayed unmatched. There are 14 residues in the CDR3. In germline, CDR1 is LNHDA, CDR2 SQIVND (reference sequence). Written as DNA, the CDR3 is TGTGCCAGTAGTCCACAGGGGGCAGCCGGGGAGCTGTTTTTT. Its protein is CASSPQGAAGELFF.

The chain couples TRBV10-2 to TRBJ1-3; D is unclear. The V gene lost 5 bases and the J gene lost 3 bases, with 11 bases spanning the gap. Germline CDR1 WSHSY, CDR2 SAAADI. The CDR3 length is 14 residues. The CDR3 sequence: CASSLRVSGNTIYF. The CDR3 DNA reads TGCGCCAGCAGTCTGAGGGTCAGTGGAAACACCATATATTTT.

The chain carries TRBV29-1 and TRBJ1-5; TRBD1 aligns across 8 bases. V was clipped by 6 bases and J by 3 bases; unmatched bases: 7. Per germline, CDR1 SQVTM and CDR2 ANQGSEA. This CDR3 is 14 amino acids long. The DNA for the CDR3 is TGCAGCGTCGCGGGACAGGATTTCAATCAGCCCCAGCATTTT. The encoded protein is CSVAGQDFNQPQHF.

The chain's CDR3 is CASSLPDPGQPRPRETQYF. CDR3 DNA: TGTGCCAGCAGCCTACCGGACCCGGGACAGCCTCGGCCGAGGGAGACCCAGTACTTC. The chain is built from TRBV11-2 and TRBJ2-5, with 7 nucleotides matching TRBD1. CDR3 size: 19 residues. The V segment lost 5 bases and the J segment 5 bases; nucleotides outside the gene matches: 23. Germline V gene lookup returns CDR1 SGHAT and CDR2 FQNNGV.

This clone was detected only once. For the CDR3, the DNA is TGTGCCAGCAGTTACAGTATAGAACTTTTCGATACGCAGTATTTT. Amino acid sequence: CASSYSIELFDTQYF. J is TRBJ2-3 and V is TRBV6-2 or TRBV6-3; D call uncertain. V was clipped by 2 bases and J by 6 bases, with 15 bases between them. This CDR3 comprises 15 residues. In germline, CDR1 is MNHEY, CDR2 SVGEGT.

The chain links TRBV15 to TRBJ2-3; 7 bases fit TRBD2. V dropped 0 bases and J dropped 9; count of bases not matched to a gene: 15. The germline V gene has CDR1 LNHNV and CDR2 YYDKDF (reference sequence). The length of the CDR3 is 17 residues. CDR3 coding DNA: TGTGCCACCAGCAGAGATCTCACCGCAGGTCGGGGGGAGACGCAGTATTTT. This translates into CATSRDLTAGRGETQYF.

The V and J genes are TRBV12-3 or TRBV12-4 and TRBJ1-1; TRBD1 matches at 7 bases. The CDR3 has 13 residues. The V and J ends lost 7 bases and 11 bases, in that order; junction bases with no gene match: 13. The CDR3 protein is CASTLGGTAPAFF. The CDR3 coding sequence is TGTGCCAGCACCTTAGGGGGGACAGCTCCCGCTTTCTTT.

Only a few counts were recorded for this clone. The V gene is TRBV6-5, the J gene TRBJ2-5, with TRBD1 matching 8 bases. The trim removed 6 bases at V and 0 bases at J, leaving 3 bases unmatched. The length of the CDR3 is 14 residues. From germline, CDR1 is MNHEY and CDR2 SVGAGI. In nucleotides, the CDR3 is TGTGCCAGCAGGACAGGGGTAAACCAAGAGACCCAGTACTTC. Protein sequence: CASRTGVNQETQYF.

The chain carries TRBV27 and TRBJ2-3, with D uncertain. Germline V gene data show CDR1 as MNHEY and CDR2 as SMNVEV (reference sequence). The V end was cut by 5 bases, the J end by 3 bases, with 12 bases between. The CDR3 runs 14 residues. The CDR3 is CASSLYYPTDTQYF. DNA for the CDR3: TGTGCCAGCAGTCTCTATTATCCGACAGATACGCAGTATTTT.

V usage is TRBV2 and J usage is TRBJ2-3, with D possibly TRBD2 on 7 matching bases. CDR1 and CDR2 (germline): SNHLY, FYNNEI. This CDR3 has 16 residues. The V gene lost 3 bases and the J gene lost 7 bases, with 20 bases spanning the gap. CDR3 region: CASSDTGGGLLNTQYF. The CDR3 DNA reads as TGTGCCAGCAGTGATACAGGCGGGGGCCTTCTGAATACGCAGTATTTT.

This clone was counted a single time. CDR3 sequence (DNA): TGTGCCAGCAGCTATCGACTAGCGGGGGTTAGCACAGATACGCAGTATTTT. Its protein is CASSYRLAGVSTDTQYF. The chain links TRBV5-4 to TRBJ2-3; TRBD2 aligns across 12 bases. Per the germline V gene, CDR1 is SGHNT and CDR2 is YYREEE (reference sequence). The CDR3 length is 17 residues. Losses at the gene ends were 3 bases for V and 0 bases for J; bases not matched to a gene: 5.

The chain carries TRBV10-3 and TRBJ2-3; D may be TRBD1 (7 bases). The V and J ends lost 0 bases and 3 bases respectively, with 19 bases between them. The CDR3 spans 18 residues. Germline V gene data show CDR1 as ENHRY and CDR2 as SYGVKD. CDR3 residues: CAISESQQGGSGTDTQYF. The CDR3 DNA is TGTGCCATCAGTGAGTCCCAGCAGGGGGGTAGCGGTACAGATACGCAGTATTTT.

The J gene is TRBJ1-1, the V gene TRBV10-1, with a tentative D call TRBD1 (6 bases). The V end lost 2 bases, the J end lost 6 bases, and 13 bases lay between the germline ends. Germline values: CDR1 WNHNN, CDR2 SYGVQD (reference sequence). The CDR3 covers 14 residues. The DNA for the CDR3 is TGCGCCAGCAGTGAGGCAGGGGTGGGCGCTGAAGCTTTCTTT. Its translation: CASSEAGVGAEAFF.

The chain uses TRBV27 and TRBJ2-3; weak D call: TRBD2 (5 bases). CDR1 is MNHEY and CDR2 is SMNVEV in the germline V gene (reference sequence). The CDR3 totals 12 residues. V gave up 3 bases and J gave up 8 bases, with 9 bases separating them. In DNA, the CDR3 is TGTGCCAGCAGTTTTGCGGCGGGTACGCAGTATTTT. Translated, it gives CASSFAAGTQYF.

This clone was observed a single time. The chain uses TRBV2 and TRBJ1-2; 9 bases line up with TRBD1. Germline CDR1 and CDR2: SNHLY and FYNNEI. V gave up 10 bases and J gave up 6 bases; unmatched junction bases: 15. CDR3 length equals 15 residues. The CDR3 sequence: CANTLGTGLLDGYTF. The CDR3 nucleotides read TGTGCCAACACGTTAGGGACAGGGTTGCTTGATGGCTACACCTTC.

The rearrangement uses TRBV19 and TRBJ1-5; unclear D gene. V was shortened by 7 bases and J by 6 bases, with 19 bases between the two germline ends. CDR1 is LNHDA and CDR2 is SQIVND in the germline V gene (reference sequence). The CDR3 totals 15 residues. CDR3 DNA sequence: TGTGCCAGTATCCCGACCTCGGGAGGGTTTCAGCCCCAGCATTTT. This sequence encodes CASIPTSGGFQPQHF.